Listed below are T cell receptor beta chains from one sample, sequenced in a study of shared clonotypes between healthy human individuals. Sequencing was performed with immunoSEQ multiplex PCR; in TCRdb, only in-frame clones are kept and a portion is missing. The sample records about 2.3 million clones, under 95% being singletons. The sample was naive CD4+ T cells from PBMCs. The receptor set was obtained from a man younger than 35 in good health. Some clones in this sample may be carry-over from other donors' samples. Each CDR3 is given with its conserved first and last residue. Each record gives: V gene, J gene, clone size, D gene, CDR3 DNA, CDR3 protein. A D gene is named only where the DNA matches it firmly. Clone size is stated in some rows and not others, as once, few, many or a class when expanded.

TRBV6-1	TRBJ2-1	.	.	TGTGCCAGCAGTTATATTTGGAGGGGGCGGGAGCAGTTCTTC	CASSYIWRGREQFF
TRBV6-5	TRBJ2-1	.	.	TGTGCCAGCAGTTACTCAGCAGGGAGCTCCTACAATGAGCAGTTCTTC	CASSYSAGSSYNEQFF
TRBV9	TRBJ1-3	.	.	TGTGCCAGCAGCCGAAAACAGGTTTCGACTGGAAACACCATATATTTT	CASSRKQVSTGNTIYF
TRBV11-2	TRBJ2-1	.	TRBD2	TGTGCCAGCAGCTTATCAAGGCTAGCGGCAGATAGCTCCTACAATGAGCAGTTCTTC	CASSLSRLAADSSYNEQFF
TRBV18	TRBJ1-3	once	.	TGTGCCAGCTCACCTCAGGACTCTGGAAACACCATATATTTT	CASSPQDSGNTIYF
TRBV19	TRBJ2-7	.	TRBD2	TGTGCCAGTAGTATCCGGGCGGGGGACGGAGACTTCTACGAGCAGTACTTC	CASSIRAGDGDFYEQYF
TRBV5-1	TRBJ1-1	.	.	TGCGCCAGCACCGCCCAGGGAATCTCTGAAGCTTTCTTT	CASTAQGISEAFF
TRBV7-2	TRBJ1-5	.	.	TGTGCCAGCAGCTTAGGGAGACAAGGGCAGCCCCAGCATTTT	CASSLGRQGQPQHF
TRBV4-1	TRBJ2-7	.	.	TGCGCCAGCAGGCGGGACTCCTTAGCGGTTGGGAACGAGCAGTACTTC	CASRRDSLAVGNEQYF
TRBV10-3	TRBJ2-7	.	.	TGTGCCATCAGTGCAGGCCAGGGGAGCTCCTACGAGCAGTACTTC	CAISAGQGSSYEQYF
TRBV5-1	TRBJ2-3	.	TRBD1	TGCGCCAGTTTCTCCGGGACAGGGGCCACAGATACGCAGTATTTT	CASFSGTGATDTQYF
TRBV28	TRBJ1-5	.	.	TGTGCCAGCACTTTTGGCACATTTCAGCCCCAGCATTTT	CASTFGTFQPQHF